This entry lists 9 T cell receptor beta chains sequenced from one sample in a study of blood T cell repertoires in COVID-19. The repertoire was sequenced with immunoSEQ multiplex PCR; TCRdb's copy has only in-frame clones and lacks some. Seen here are approximately 45,000 clones, around 86% observed once, and the top ten hold under 3%. Sequences were obtained from peripheral blood. The receptors here all came from an elderly woman with acute or convalescent COVID-19.

The CDR3 reads CASSSTVGHTDTQYF. The CDR3 DNA follows: TGTGCCAGCAGCAGTACTGTGGGACACACAGATACGCAGTATTTT. The gene calls are TRBV21-1 and TRBJ2-3; the table's D call TRBD1 went unverified against the DNA. TRBV21-1 is given as a pseudogene. The CDR3 consists of 15 residues.

The V and J genes are TRBV19 and TRBJ1-5; tentative D call: TRBD1 (5 bases). The V end was cut by 3 bases, the J end by 2 bases, with 11 bases between. The V gene's germline CDR1 is LNHDA and CDR2 SQIVND (reference sequence). The length of the CDR3 is 15 residues. Here the CDR3 reads CASSMVAGGNQPQHF. CDR3 in DNA: TGTGCCAGTAGTATGGTGGCGGGGGGCAATCAGCCCCAGCATTTT.

CDR3 sequence reads: CASSQSQGSGYTF. CDR3 DNA: TGTGCCAGCAGCCAATCCCAGGGGAGCGGCTACACCTTC. The V call is TRBV4-2, the J call TRBJ1-2; tentative D call: TRBD1 (6 bases). In germline, CDR1 is LGHNA, CDR2 YNFKEQ. This CDR3 spans 13 amino acids. Trimming stripped 2 bases from V and 8 bases from J, with 12 bases between.

The V gene is TRBV18, the J gene TRBJ2-1; D may be TRBD1 (6 bases). Trimming left V 3 bases short and J 3 bases short, with 15 bases between. This CDR3 has 16 amino acids. In germline, CDR1 is KGHSH, CDR2 LQKENI. DNA for the CDR3: TGTGCCAGCTCACCTCCTGAGGGGGTCAACTACAATGAGCAGTTCTTC. Protein product: CASSPPEGVNYNEQFF. Based on the CDR3 plus reference TRBV18 and TRBJ2-1, the full variable domain is NAGVMQNPRHLVRRRGQEARLRCSPMKGHSHVYWYRQLPEEGLKFMVYLQKENIIDESGMPKERFSAEFPKEGPSILRIQQVVRGDSAAYFCASSPPEGVNYNEQFFGPGTRLTVL.

The chain combines TRBV10-3 with TRBJ2-6; D call uncertain. V was shortened by 6 bases and J by 2 bases, with 5 bases between the two germline ends. CDR1 and CDR2 from the germline V gene are ENHRY and SYGVKD. The CDR3 length is 13 residues. Here the CDR3 reads CAISSTGANVLTF. In DNA, the CDR3 is TGTGCCATCAGCTCTACTGGGGCCAACGTCCTGACTTTC.

This clone was recorded a few times. V is TRBV6-5 and J is TRBJ2-7; D uncertain. Deletions cut 8 bases from V and 2 bases from J, with 10 bases between. The CDR3 is 12 amino acids. The germline V gene encodes CDR1 MNHEY and CDR2 SVGAGI. The CDR3 DNA reads TGTGCCAGCGGAGTTATGGCCTACGAGCAGTACTTC. Amino acid sequence: CASGVMAYEQYF.

The chain is built from TRBV5-1 and TRBJ2-3; the match to TRBD2 covers 8 bases. Looked up from germline, CDR1 is SGHRS and CDR2 is YFSETQ. V lost 2 bases to trimming and J lost 3 bases; unmatched junction nucleotides: 5. The CDR3 is 15 residues long. The CDR3 nucleotides are TGCGCCAGCAGCTTCGGGGGGGGCCGTACAGATACGCAGTATTTT. It is translated as CASSFGGGRTDTQYF.

The chain couples TRBV7-2 to TRBJ1-1; 10 bases are shared with TRBD1. The CDR3 covers 15 residues. CDR1 SGHTA and CDR2 FQGNSA come from the germline V gene. Trimming removed 4 bases from V and 1 base from J; junction bases left unmatched: 3. The CDR3 protein is CASSSRTGGNTEAFF. In DNA, the CDR3 is TGTGCCAGCAGCTCGAGGACAGGGGGGAACACTGAAGCTTTCTTT. The full variable domain, in which reference TRBV7-2 and TRBJ1-1 provide the parts outside the CDR3, is GAGVSQSPSNKVTEKGKDVELRCDPISGHTALYWYRQSLGQGLEFLIYFQGNSAPDKSGLPSDRFSAERTGGSVSTLTIQRTQQEDSAVYLCASSSRTGGNTEAFFGQGTRLTVV.

This clone was detected a few times. The chain has TRBV7-3 and TRBJ2-1; 9 bases fit TRBD2. The ends lost 5 bases at V and 2 bases at J; junction bases unmatched: 7. Germline lookup yields CDR1 SGHTA and CDR2 FQGTGA. The CDR3 runs to 16 residues. CDR3 bases: TGTGCCAGCAGCCTTCTTAGCGGGGGACCCTACAATGAGCAGTTCTTC. Protein: CASSLLSGGPYNEQFF.